This T cell receptor beta chain was profiled in a study of shared clonotypes between healthy human individuals. Overall study results and limits: The naive CD4 repertoires of several donors were compared, and around 4.9% of clonotypes were shared. It was expected that sequencing depth would affect clonotype sharing among donors. In having few donors, the study represented limited genetic and exposure-history diversity.

Profiling relied on immunoSEQ multiplex PCR, and the TCRdb table lists in-frame clones only, not all of them. The sample has some 580,000 clones, almost 97% seen once. A note on this clone: Its cognate antigen is unknown.

CD45RA-negative memory and CD45RA+ naive subsets were split from the CD4+ cells. From germline, CDR1 is MNHEY and CDR2 SVGAGI. The CDR3 totals 12 residues. V lost 6 bases and J lost 9, with 15 bases in between. This sequence joins TRBV6-5 and TRBJ2-7; either TRBD1 or TRBD2 may supply D (6 bases each). The receptor was derived from a woman aged 25-40 years in good health. Input material: naive CD4+ T cells sorted from blood. Subset: CD45RA+ positively selected. CDR3 sequence reads: CASRRIGGGQYF. The CDR3 DNA is TGTGCCAGCAGGCGTATAGGGGGAGGGCAGTACTTC.